The 23 T cell receptor beta chains below were found in one sample sequenced in a study of CD8+ T cells in alopecia areata. Sequencing templates came from extracted RNA that was reverse transcribed into cDNA. Here immunoSEQ multiplex PCR was the method, and the copy in TCRdb shows in-frame clones only, minus some. The data contain some 130,000 clones, approximately 49% of them singletons. The source was CD8+ T cells sorted from blood, collected at week 0. Receptor source: a human donor with alopecia areata.

This clone has more than one count but fewer than ten. V is TRBV7-9 and J is TRBJ1-1; 10 bases are a match to TRBD1. In germline, CDR1 is SEHNR, CDR2 FQNEAQ (reference sequence). The ends lost 7 bases at V and 7 bases at J; junction bases unmatched: 6. The CDR3 covers 13 residues. The CDR3 sequence is CASIAGTGDEAFF. CDR3 nucleotide sequence: TGTGCCAGCATAGCCGGGACAGGGGATGAAGCTTTCTTT.

This clone is medium-sized in the sample. The chain is built from TRBV6-1 and TRBJ2-3; TRBD2 agrees at 15 bases. The CDR3 consists of 15 residues. Trimming at V came to 4 bases and at J to 4 bases, leaving 0 bases not matched to a gene. Germline loops: CDR1 MNHNS, CDR2 SASEGT. The CDR3 DNA reads as TGTGCCAGCAGTGGGACTAGCGGGGGGGCAGATACGCAGTATTTT. Its protein is CASSGTSGGADTQYF.

The chain uses TRBV7-9 and TRBJ1-2; D unresolved. The V gene's germline CDR1 is SEHNR and CDR2 FQNEAQ (reference sequence). Trimming removed 3 bases from V and 3 bases from J, with 5 bases in between. The CDR3 spans 12 residues. The CDR3 reads CASSLADYGYTF. The CDR3 nucleotides are TGTGCCAGCAGCTTGGCGGACTATGGCTACACCTTC. Together with reference TRBV7-9 and TRBJ1-2, the CDR3 gives the full variable domain: DTGVSQNPRHKITKRGQNVTFRCDPISEHNRLYWYRQTLGQGPEFLTYFQNEAQLEKSRLLSDRFSAERPKGSFSTLEIQRTEQGDSAMYLCASSLADYGYTFGSGTRLTVV.

This rearrangement joins TRBV29-1 to TRBJ1-2, with D uncertain. Trimming left V 6 bases short and J 5 bases short, with 19 bases between. Germline V lookup: CDR1 SQVTM, CDR2 ANQGSEA. The CDR3 spans 14 residues. The CDR3 is CSVLNLDLNYGYTF. For the CDR3, the DNA is TGCAGCGTACTTAACCTGGACCTGAATTATGGCTACACCTTC.

The chain links TRBV5-4 to TRBJ1-5; no definite D call. V was trimmed by 0 bases and J by 5 bases, leaving 3 bases between them. This CDR3 region has 12 residues. Germline V gives CDR1 SGHNT, CDR2 YYREEE (reference sequence). This chain's CDR3 is CASSLGDQPQHF. The CDR3 DNA follows: TGTGCCAGCAGCTTGGGAGATCAGCCCCAGCATTTT.

The CDR3 protein is CASSEAGTEAFF. The CDR3 bases are TGTGCCAGCAGTGAAGCGGGCACTGAAGCTTTCTTT. The chain recombines TRBV2 with TRBJ1-1; D is unresolved. Trimming removed 0 bases from V and 4 bases from J, with 3 bases in between. Germline V gene data show CDR1 as SNHLY and CDR2 as FYNNEI. The CDR3 is 12 amino acids.

This clone has more than one count but fewer than ten. The gene calls are TRBV29-1 and TRBJ1-5; weak D call: TRBD1 (5 bases). V was clipped by 4 bases and J by 1 base, with 8 bases between them. The CDR3 has 13 amino acids. Germline CDR1 reads SQVTM; CDR2 reads ANQGSEA. The CDR3 loop reads CSVAGQSNQPQHF. The CDR3 DNA is TGCAGCGTTGCGGGGCAGAGCAATCAGCCCCAGCATTTT.

The rearrangement links TRBV2 to TRBJ1-5; TRBD1 matches at 7 bases. With 9 bases clipped from V and 0 bases from J, the junction kept 5 bases outside the gene matches. Germline V CDR1 and CDR2: SNHLY, FYNNEI. There are 14 residues in the CDR3. CDR3 amino acids: CASTNRGSNQPQHF. The CDR3 bases are TGTGCCAGTACCAACAGGGGTAGCAATCAGCCCCAGCATTTT.

The V and J genes are TRBV6-5 and TRBJ2-1, with TRBD1 identical over 9 bases. J gave up 7 bases and V 0 bases, and 7 bases lay outside the gene matches. CDR3 length: 16 residues. Per the germline V gene, CDR1 is MNHEY and CDR2 is SVGAGI. CDR3 region: CASSYSGTGFGNEQFF. CDR3 bases: TGTGCCAGCAGTTACTCCGGGACAGGGTTTGGAAATGAGCAGTTCTTC.

This clone was observed a few times. The rearrangement joins TRBV7-2 to TRBJ2-7, with a possible D match to TRBD2 (5 bases). Trimming cost V 1 base and J 4 bases, with 11 bases left between them. The germline gives CDR1 SGHTA, CDR2 FQGNSA. The CDR3 covers 14 residues. The CDR3 protein is CASSLGGIVYEQYF. The CDR3 coding sequence is TGTGCCAGCAGCTTAGGAGGGATTGTGTACGAGCAGTACTTC.

This chain connects TRBV4-2 to TRBJ1-2, with 10 bases matching TRBD1. Germline CDR1 reads LGHNA; CDR2 reads YNFKEQ. Losses at the gene ends were 1 base for V and 7 bases for J; bases not matched to a gene: 6. The CDR3 loop spans 15 amino acids. CDR3 nucleotides: TGTGCCAGCAGCCAAGCCGGGACAGGGGATGGTGGCTACACCTTC. This encodes CASSQAGTGDGGYTF.

By its share, this clone is medium-sized. The genes are TRBV6-1 and TRBJ2-6; D gene uncertain. Trimming removed 4 bases at V and 0 bases at J, with 4 bases between. Germline V lookup: CDR1 MNHNS, CDR2 SASEGT. The CDR3 is made up of 14 amino acids. The CDR3, as DNA: TGTGCCAGCAGTGGACACTCTGGGGCCAACGTCCTGACTTTC. This gives the protein CASSGHSGANVLTF.

J is TRBJ1-5 and V is TRBV5-1, with no clear D. CDR1 is SGHRS and CDR2 is YFSETQ in the germline V gene. V lost 0 bases, J lost 6 bases, and 7 bases lay in between. CDR3 length: 13 amino acids. CDR3 nucleotide sequence: TGCGCCAGCAGCTTGGATCAGGCTCAGCCCCAGCATTTT. It translates to CASSLDQAQPQHF. Filled out from reference TRBV5-1 and TRBJ1-5, the complete variable domain reads KAGVTQTPRYLIKTRGQQVTLSCSPISGHRSVSWYQQTPGQGLQFLFEYFSETQRNKGNFPGRFSGRQFSNSRSEMNVSTLELGDSALYLCASSLDQAQPQHFGDGTRLSIL.

The sample holds a few counts of this clone. The J gene is TRBJ1-1, the V gene TRBV10-3; D uncertain. Trimming took 0 bases from V and 0 from J, leaving 8 bases between them. CDR3 size: 15 residues. From germline, CDR1 is ENHRY and CDR2 SYGVKD. The CDR3 protein is CAISESWHMNTEAFF. The CDR3 DNA reads TGTGCCATCAGTGAGTCTTGGCACATGAACACTGAAGCTTTCTTT.

This clone was observed a handful of times. The chain recombines TRBV6-6 with TRBJ2-7; 10 nucleotides agree with TRBD1. After removal of 2 bases from V and 0 bases from J, the junction contained 4 bases not matched to a gene. The CDR3 covers 16 residues. Germline CDR1 and CDR2: MNHNY and SVGAGI (reference sequence). Here the CDR3 reads CASSYPTGGSSYEQYF. The CDR3 DNA follows: TGTGCCAGCAGTTACCCGACAGGGGGCAGCTCCTACGAGCAGTACTTC.

This clone occurred a few times. The V and J genes are TRBV5-6 and TRBJ1-3, with no clear D. Per the germline V gene, CDR1 is SGHDT and CDR2 is YYEEEE. The germline V and J ends were trimmed by 1 base and 4 bases, with 12 bases remaining between them. CDR3 length: 15 residues. The CDR3 bases are TGTGCCAGCAGCTTGTCAACGGCTGGGGGAAACACCATATATTTT. Translation gives CASSLSTAGGNTIYF. Full variable domain (remainder filled in from reference TRBV5-6 and TRBJ1-3): DAGVTQSPTHLIKTRGQQVTLRCSPKSGHDTVSWYQQALGQGPQFIFQYYEEEERQRGNFPDRFSGHQFPNYSSELNVNALLLGDSALYLCASSLSTAGGNTIYFGEGSWLTVV.

This chain joins TRBV29-1 and TRBJ2-7, with TRBD1 as a possible D gene (5 bases). V was shortened by 5 bases and J by 5 bases, with 13 bases between the two germline ends. The V gene's germline CDR1 is SQVTM and CDR2 ANQGSEA. The CDR3 runs 12 residues. Here the CDR3 reads CSVTGQGNEQYF. In nucleotides, the CDR3 is TGCAGCGTTACTGGGCAGGGTAACGAGCAGTACTTC.

The chain recombines TRBV30 with TRBJ2-5; unclear D gene. In germline, CDR1 is GTSNPN, CDR2 SVGIG (reference sequence). Trimming took 6 bases from V and 5 from J, leaving 10 bases between them. The CDR3 is 11 residues long. The CDR3 bases are TGTGCCTGTTATGAAGGGGAGACCCAGTACTTC. It yields the protein CACYEGETQYF. The complete variable domain, with remaining parts taken from reference TRBV30 and TRBJ2-5, reads SQTIHQWPATLVQPVGSPLSLECTVEGTSNPNLYWYRQAAGRGLQLLFYSVGIGQISSEVPQNLSASRPQDRQFILSSKKLLLSDSGFYLCACYEGETQYFGPGTRLLVL.

The chain uses TRBV9 and TRBJ1-2, with D perhaps matching TRBD1 (5 bases). V was clipped by 5 bases and J by 4 bases, with 12 bases between them. Germline V gene data show CDR1 as SGDLS and CDR2 as YYNGEE. The CDR3 is 13 amino acids. Written as DNA, the CDR3 is TGTGCCAGCAGTCGACAGCCGTTCTATGGCTACACCTTC. Amino acid sequence: CASSRQPFYGYTF.

The chain combines TRBV4-1 with TRBJ2-7, with 8 bases fitting TRBD2. With 3 bases clipped from V and 2 bases from J, the junction kept 6 bases outside the gene matches. CDR3 length equals 15 residues. Germline V lookup: CDR1 MGHRA, CDR2 YSYEKL. CDR3 amino acids: CASSQGGGMAYEQYF. The CDR3 coding sequence is TGCGCCAGCAGCCAGGGCGGGGGGATGGCCTACGAGCAGTACTTC.

This clone turned up a few times. The chain is built from TRBV2 and TRBJ2-1; possibly TRBD2 for D (5 bases). Trimming removed 3 bases from V and 9 bases from J, with 9 bases in between. Germline-derived CDR1 and CDR2 are SNHLY and FYNNEI. The CDR3 has 12 residues. The CDR3 DNA reads TGTGCCAGCAGTGAGCTAGCCATTGAGCAGTTCTTC. Encoded protein: CASSELAIEQFF.

The V call is TRBV4-3, the J call TRBJ1-6; D is perhaps TRBD1 (5 bases). Germline loops: CDR1 LGHNA, CDR2 YSLEER. Trimming cost V 3 bases and J 7 bases, with 16 bases left between them. This CDR3 comprises 16 residues. Here the CDR3 reads CASSHNSGTPNSPLHF. The DNA for the CDR3 is TGCGCCAGCAGCCATAATTCCGGGACGCCAAATTCACCCCTCCACTTT.

The V and J genes are TRBV18 and TRBJ1-2; no clear D. The germline V gene has CDR1 KGHSH and CDR2 LQKENI. With 5 bases removed from V and 2 bases from J, the gap between germline ends came to 21 bases. This CDR3 comprises 17 residues. CDR3 sequence reads: CASSTSTIRRENYGYTF. As DNA, the CDR3 is TGTGCCAGCTCAACTAGCACCATCCGAAGAGAGAACTATGGCTACACCTTC.